This T cell receptor (beta chain) came from a study of CD8 T cells in ankylosing spondylitis. Overall study findings and caveats: Among TCR beta sequences, a motif of roughly 8 highly homologous variants appeared characteristic of ankylosing spondylitis blood. A CD8+ phenotype characterized the disease-linked clones, which were relatively rare in peripheral blood. Previously reported in reactive arthritis synovial fluid and blood were some of the motif variants.

In regard to this clonotype: Its cognate antigen is unknown. This may stem from a read error, because a much larger clone lies one nucleotide away.

In germline, CDR1 is MDHEN, CDR2 SYDVKM. CDR3 length equals 21 residues. V was clipped by 1 base and J by 3 bases, with 28 bases between them. Preparation of TCR beta libraries was done by quantitative 5'-RACE with molecular barcodes. TCRdb re-derived calls from the 5' RACE reads in MiXCR, one entry per CDR3 protein. This sample has approximately 190,000 distinct CDR3 sequences, with about an eighth found just once. The sequence was obtained from a female donor with ankylosing spondylitis or in good health (not recorded which). The rearrangement links TRBV28 to TRBJ1-5; tentatively, D is TRBD1 (6 bases). The sequenced material came from blood, either unsorted or a sorted T cell fraction (not recorded which). The CDR3, as DNA: TGTGCCAGCAGTTTATTGGGGGCCGGACGGGACGGGATTAGCTTCAATCAGCCCCAGCATTTT. Amino acids: CASSLLGAGRDGISFNQPQHF.